The clone carrying this T cell receptor (beta chain) has a count of ten or more. Its antigen is not identified. Unique molecular identifiers were built into the TCRbeta library. MiXCR was run by TCRdb on the PCR reads, yielding one entry per CDR3 protein. The table lists about 500,000 distinct CDR3 sequences, roughly an eighth of them singletons. These data come from a study of T-cell reconstitution after alpha-beta-depleted transplantation in children. General study points: Fresh T-cell production supplied most of the T-cell counts and diversity seen one year after transplant. High day-60 TCRbeta diversity in some patients came from surviving recipient T cells and thymic progenitors.

The sequencing here drew on PBMCs, mostly from graft donor cells, taken 180 days after TCRalphabeta/CD19-depleted stem cell transplant. This receptor was identified in a female patient aged 2-10 years who had a stem cell transplant for aplastic anemia, so the T cells may come from the graft donor.

CDR3 nucleotide sequence: TGTGCCAGCAGCCAAGTTTTTAGCGGGGAAGAGACCCAGTACTTC. Encoded protein: CASSQVFSGEETQYF. The chain uses TRBV4-2 and TRBJ2-5, with 8 bases that match TRBD2. V lost 1 base, J lost 3 bases, and 4 bases stayed unmatched. Germline lookup yields CDR1 LGHNA and CDR2 YNFKEQ. The CDR3 has 15 amino acids.